The 14 T cell receptor beta chains presented below share a single source sample, sequenced in a study of blood T cells in healthy people across ages. Through a sample-barcoded 5' primer and a J-beta primer mix, a second PCR was run for roughly 6 to 12 cycles. TCRdb reanalysed the 5' RACE reads using MiXCR and keeps one entry per CDR3 protein. The sample includes 1.5 million to 2 million distinct CDR3 sequences, roughly 27% of them seen just once. The sequencing input was blood. The receptors were sampled from a woman aged 30 to 39 in good health.

This clonotype was seen a handful of times. The chain has TRBV9 and TRBJ2-1; 7 positions match TRBD2. Trimming took 4 bases from V and 6 from J; bases not matched to a gene: 13. There are 16 residues in the CDR3. CDR1 is SGDLS and CDR2 is YYNGEE in the germline V gene. CDR3 protein: CASSSTAGTTPNEQFF. CDR3 DNA: TGTGCCAGCAGCTCCACCGCCGGGACTACCCCCAATGAGCAGTTCTTC.

This clonotype has just a few counts. This rearrangement joins TRBV28 to TRBJ2-2, with D possibly TRBD2 on 6 matching bases. The length of the CDR3 is 15 residues. Germline CDR1 reads MDHEN; CDR2 reads SYDVKM. Between the trimmed V and J ends, which lost 2 bases and 4 bases, there was a span of 11 bases. CDR3 nucleotide sequence: TGTGCCAGCAGTTTAGGGGGGTCGAGCACCGGGGAGCTGTTTTTT. Translated: CASSLGGSSTGELFF.

In its sample, this clonotype was seen many times. The V call is TRBV12-3 or TRBV12-4, the J call TRBJ2-1; D unclear. The CDR3 runs to 11 residues. The V end was cut by 3 bases, the J end by 8 bases, with 5 bases between. The CDR3 here is CASSLRDEQFF. CDR3 bases: TGTGCCAGCAGTTTGCGCGATGAGCAGTTCTTC.

Details on this clonotype: Since a much larger clone is just one base distant, this may be a read error. The chain links TRBV29-1 to TRBJ2-5, with D unresolved. V shed 1 base and J shed 4 bases, with 13 bases lying between them. Germline V CDR1 and CDR2: SQVTM, ANQGSEA. The CDR3 spans 14 residues. CDR3 sequence (DNA): TGCAGCGTTGAAGGAGTTCTGTCGCGAGAGACCCAGTACTTC. Protein: CSVEGVLSRETQYF. Looking up the rest from reference TRBV29-1 and TRBJ2-5 gives the full variable domain: SAVISQKPSRDICQRGTSLTIQCQVDSQVTMMFWYRQQPGQSLTLIATANQGSEATYESGFVIDKFPISRPNLTFSTLTVSNMSPEDSSIYLCSVEGVLSRETQYFGPGTRLLVL.

This clonotype was seen more than once but under ten times. The chain has TRBV12-3 or TRBV12-4 and TRBJ2-7; 8 bases line up with TRBD1. The CDR3 contains 15 residues. V shed 4 bases, J shed 0 bases, and the junction held 5 bases outside the gene matches. The CDR3 DNA follows: TGTGCCAGCAGTTACGGGACAGGCAGCTCCTACGAGCAGTACTTC. Its protein is CASSYGTGSSYEQYF.

CDR3 loop: CASSLTGRIMNTEAFF. In DNA, the CDR3 is TGTGCCAGCAGTTTGACAGGGCGAATAATGAACACTGAAGCTTTCTTT. The chain couples TRBV2 to TRBJ1-1; 7 nucleotides match TRBD1. CDR3 length equals 16 residues. CDR1 is SNHLY and CDR2 is FYNNEI in the germline V gene. The V segment lost 5 bases and the J segment 0 bases; nucleotides outside the gene matches: 9.

The CDR3 region is CSARGRTSGSSYNEQFF. The CDR3 nucleotides read TGCAGTGCTAGAGGGAGGACTAGCGGGAGCTCCTACAATGAGCAGTTCTTC. The J gene is TRBJ2-1, the V gene TRBV20-1; 13 bases are a match to TRBD2. V trimming: 1 base; J trimming: 0 bases; junction bases outside the gene matches: 3. This CDR3 spans 17 amino acids. Per germline, CDR1 DFQATT and CDR2 SNEGSKA (reference sequence).

This clonotype was seen repeatedly, ten times or more. The CDR3 region has the DNA TGCAGTGCTACAGGGGGCCGAGAGACCCAGTACTTC. It translates to CSATGGRETQYF. This chain links TRBV20-1 with TRBJ2-5; 8 bases are shared with TRBD1. Germline V gene sequence: CDR1 DFQATT, CDR2 SNEGSKA (reference sequence). V shed 4 bases and J 4 bases; nucleotides not matched to a gene: 2. The CDR3 loop spans 12 amino acids.

Notes on this clonotype: The junction shows a germline mismatch at one end, possibly a read error. The J gene is TRBJ1-2, the V gene TRBV24-1, with 7 bases lining up with TRBD1. In germline, CDR1 is KGHDR, CDR2 SFDVKD. There are 15 residues in the CDR3. The CDR3 DNA reads TGTGCCACCAGGAAAGGGACAGAGAAGAACTATGGCGACACCTTC. Amino acid sequence: CATRKGTEKNYGDTF.

This clonotype was seen a few times. This chain uses TRBV3-1 with TRBJ1-4; 7 nucleotides match TRBD1. V trimming: 5 bases; J trimming: 8 bases; junction bases outside the gene matches: 8. Germline V lookup: CDR1 LGHDT, CDR2 YNNKEL (reference sequence). The CDR3 consists of 14 residues. CDR3 protein: CASSYRDRGEKLFF. The CDR3 bases are TGTGCCAGCAGCTACCGGGACAGAGGGGAAAAACTGTTTTTT.

This clonotype was detected a few times. This chain uses TRBV30 with TRBJ2-3; D may be TRBD2 (5 bases). Germline V lookup: CDR1 GTSNPN, CDR2 SVGIG (reference sequence). V was cut by 4 bases and J by 6 bases, with 8 bases left in between. The CDR3 sequence is 11 residues long. This CDR3 is CAWIRGDTQYF. DNA for the CDR3: TGTGCCTGGATAAGAGGGGATACGCAGTATTTT.

The CDR3 region is CASNLGLASNEQFF. CDR3 coding DNA: TGTGCCAGCAATCTGGGACTAGCGAGCAATGAGCAGTTCTTC. The chain uses TRBV2 and TRBJ2-1, with 10 bases that match TRBD2. V was clipped by 7 bases and J by 6 bases; unmatched bases: 6. Per germline, CDR1 SNHLY and CDR2 FYNNEI. This CDR3 comprises 14 residues.

This clonotype has a handful of counts. The chain joins TRBV11-2 to TRBJ2-1; no reliable D call. This CDR3 is 11 amino acids long. The V end lost 3 bases, the J end lost 9 bases, and 6 bases lay between the germline ends. Germline V gives CDR1 SGHAT, CDR2 FQNNGV. The chain's CDR3 is CASSFLLEQFF. In nucleotides, the CDR3 is TGTGCCAGCAGCTTTTTGCTTGAGCAGTTCTTC. The full variable domain, completed using reference TRBV11-2 and TRBJ2-1, is EAGVAQSPRYKIIEKRQSVAFWCNPISGHATLYWYQQILGQGPKLLIQFQNNGVVDDSQLPKDRFSAERLKGVDSTLKIQPAKLEDSAVYLCASSFLLEQFFGPGTRLTVL.

Points on this clonotype: The CDR3 does not end in the conserved phenylalanine or tryptophan, so this is likely a read error. The V call is TRBV18, the J call TRBJ1-1, with D hard to call. The CDR3 has 16 residues. The V gene's germline CDR1 is KGHSH and CDR2 LQKENI. V was pared by 0 bases and J by 0 bases, with 11 bases between. The chain's CDR3 is CASSPPNLHMNTEAFC. In DNA, the CDR3 is TGTGCCAGCTCACCACCCAACCTACATATGAACACTGAAGCTTTCTGT.